The 5 T cell receptor beta chains listed next were all sequenced from one sample in a study of CD8+ T cells in alopecia areata. Treatment reported: oral pan-JAK inhibitor, 5-10 mg twice daily. The sequencing template was cDNA reverse transcribed from extracted RNA. The protocol was immunoSEQ multiplex PCR, while the TCRdb copy is restricted to in-frame clones and leaves out a portion. The table includes some 200,000 clones, 60% detected once. Source: CD4+ T cells sorted from blood, taken at week 4, from a patient treated with tofacitinib. The receptors originated from a human donor with alopecia areata.

The V and J genes are TRBV6-5 and TRBJ2-5, with a possible D match to TRBD1 (5 bases). The CDR3 is 13 residues long. The V gene lost 4 bases and the J gene lost 4 bases, with 10 bases spanning the gap. Per the germline V gene, CDR1 is MNHEY and CDR2 is SVGAGI. The CDR3 bases are TGTGCCAGCAGTTTGACAGTAGGAGAGACCCAGTACTTC. Its protein is CASSLTVGETQYF.

This sequence joins TRBV2 and TRBJ1-6, with D uncertain. Germline CDR1 SNHLY, CDR2 FYNNEI. Trimming removed 1 base at V and 7 bases at J, with 11 bases between. The CDR3 sequence is 15 residues long. The CDR3 sequence is CASSEEALLNSPLHF. The CDR3 nucleotides are TGTGCCAGCAGTGAAGAGGCCCTTCTCAATTCACCCCTCCACTTT.

This sequence joins TRBV29-1 and TRBJ1-2, with D possibly matching TRBD1 (5 bases). The CDR3 covers 12 residues. Germline V lookup: CDR1 SQVTM, CDR2 ANQGSEA. Deletions cut 7 bases from V and 7 bases from J, with 16 bases between. The CDR3 nucleotides read TGCAGCGCTGGGACCTCTGAGGCTGGCTACACCTTC. It codes for CSAGTSEAGYTF.

This rearrangement joins TRBV15 to TRBJ2-3; 13 nucleotides match TRBD2. V shed 8 bases, J shed 4 bases, and the junction held 6 bases outside the gene matches. From germline, CDR1 is LNHNV and CDR2 YYDKDF (reference sequence). The CDR3 runs 15 residues. CDR3 region: CATRRTSGGSDTQYF. The CDR3 nucleotides are TGTGCCACCCGACGGACTAGCGGGGGTTCAGATACGCAGTATTTT.

The chain has TRBV13 and TRBJ2-1; D is undetermined. The CDR3 runs to 12 residues. Germline values: CDR1 PRHDT, CDR2 FYEKMQ (reference sequence). V was trimmed by 3 bases and J by 8 bases, leaving 8 bases between them. This CDR3 reads CASSFGFDEQFF. CDR3 nucleotides: TGTGCCAGCAGCTTTGGTTTCGATGAGCAGTTCTTC.